The 15 T cell receptor beta chains presented below share a single source sample, sequenced in a study of beta chain features in type 1 diabetes. All of the isolated RNA was reverse transcribed, so expressed TCRB transcripts were sequenced. The data were produced by immunoSEQ multiplex PCR, yet TCRdb's version contains in-frame clones alone and is incomplete. The table records 130,000 to 150,000 clones, less than 9% of them present only once. The sequenced material came from central memory CD4+ T cells from blood. These receptors originate from a woman in her twenties or thirties in good health.

This clone came up a few times. The chain links TRBV2 to TRBJ2-5; 9 bases align to TRBD2. This CDR3 comprises 16 residues. CDR1 SNHLY and CDR2 FYNNEI come from the germline V gene. Unmatched junction bases numbered 10, after V lost 3 bases and J lost 5 bases. CDR3 in amino acids: CASSEFGSGSGETQYF. For the CDR3, the DNA is TGTGCCAGCAGTGAGTTTGGTAGCGGGAGTGGTGAGACCCAGTACTTC.

This clone was found many times. The DNA of the CDR3 is TGTGCCTGGAAAACCTCAGGAAATACCGGGGAGCTGTTTTTT. Translation: CAWKTSGNTGELFF. The V call is TRBV30, the J call TRBJ2-2; D unresolved. CDR1 GTSNPN and CDR2 SVGIG come from the germline V gene (reference sequence). V dropped 4 bases and J dropped 5 bases, with 14 bases sitting between them. This CDR3 is 14 amino acids long. Complete variable domain (other parts from reference TRBV30 and TRBJ2-2): SQTIHQWPATLVQPVGSPLSLECTVEGTSNPNLYWYRQAAGRGLQLLFYSVGIGQISSEVPQNLSASRPQDRQFILSSKKLLLSDSGFYLCAWKTSGNTGELFFGEGSRLTVL.

The chain employs TRBV5-1 and TRBJ2-7; 7 positions agree with TRBD1. CDR3 size: 13 residues. Germline trimming cut 7 bases from V and 4 bases from J; bases unmatched to any gene: 8. Germline V gives CDR1 SGHRS, CDR2 YFSETQ. The DNA for the CDR3 is TGCGCCAGCGGACCATCGACAGGGTACGAGCAGTACTTC. Translation gives CASGPSTGYEQYF.

The chain combines TRBV6-8 with TRBJ2-7; TRBD2 might be the D (5 bases). CDR3 size: 18 residues. The V end lost 2 bases, the J end lost 5 bases, and 25 bases lay between the germline ends. The germline V gene has CDR1 MNHGY and CDR2 SAAAGT. Written as DNA, the CDR3 is TGTGCCAGCAGTTACGGCCACTGGAGGAGCGCCAGAAAAGACGAGCAGTACTTC. This encodes CASSYGHWRSARKDEQYF.

This clone turned up a few times. The genes are TRBV4-3 and TRBJ2-3, with D possibly TRBD2 on 5 matching bases. Germline V gene data show CDR1 as LGHNA and CDR2 as YSLEER. There are 14 residues in the CDR3. V was clipped by 0 bases and J by 15 bases, with 19 bases between them. The CDR3: CASSQETSGQVLYF. CDR3 in DNA: TGCGCCAGCAGCCAAGAAACAAGCGGCCAAGTGCTTTATTTT.

Written as DNA, the CDR3 is TGCGCCACCCGGGAGGACAGGGGGGACGAGCAGTACTTC. This codes for CATREDRGDEQYF. The chain recombines TRBV5-1 with TRBJ2-7, with 10 bases aligning to TRBD1. Trimming at V came to 9 bases and at J to 5 bases, leaving 8 bases not matched to a gene. Germline V lookup: CDR1 SGHRS, CDR2 YFSETQ. The CDR3 length is 13 residues.

CDR3 protein: CASSQGGGHNNEQFF. DNA of the CDR3: TGCGCCAGCAGCCAAGGGGGAGGACACAACAATGAGCAGTTCTTC. The chain links TRBV4-3 to TRBJ2-1; a weak D match, TRBD2 (6 bases). This CDR3 contains 15 residues. V was trimmed by 1 base and J by 5 bases, leaving 12 bases between them. Germline lookup yields CDR1 LGHNA and CDR2 YSLEER.

In this sample, this clone turned up a few times. The chain uses TRBV9 and TRBJ2-7, with D possibly matching TRBD1 (6 bases). CDR1 is SGDLS and CDR2 is YYNGEE in the germline V gene. Deletions cut 2 bases from V and 1 base from J, with 10 bases between. The CDR3 consists of 14 residues. In DNA form, the CDR3 reads TGTGCCAGCAGCGTGGACAGAGAATCCTACGAGCAGTACTTC. Translated, it gives CASSVDRESYEQYF.

This clone was observed a few times. This rearrangement joins TRBV18 to TRBJ2-1; possible D gene TRBD2, 5 bases. Trimming shortened V by 2 bases and J by 10 bases, and 9 bases separated the two germline ends. CDR1 and CDR2 from the germline V gene are KGHSH and LQKENI. The CDR3 length is 12 residues. The CDR3 is CASSPNAGEQFF. In nucleotides, the CDR3 is TGTGCCAGCTCACCAAACGCGGGCGAGCAGTTCTTC.

This clone has a count of ten or more. V is TRBV5-4 and J is TRBJ2-7; no clear D. This CDR3 spans 12 amino acids. The ends were cut back, 4 bases at V and 3 bases at J, with 8 bases in the middle. The germline V gene encodes CDR1 SGHNT and CDR2 YYREEE (reference sequence). The CDR3 here is CASSNDNYEQYF. The CDR3 DNA sequence: TGTGCCAGCAGCAATGACAACTACGAGCAGTACTTC.

The V and J genes are TRBV30 and TRBJ1-5; 9 bases line up with TRBD1. Germline V CDR1 and CDR2: GTSNPN, SVGIG (reference sequence). The CDR3 loop spans 16 amino acids. V lost 0 bases to trimming and J lost 7 bases; unmatched junction nucleotides: 10. As DNA, the CDR3 is TGTGCCTGGAGTGTCGGGAGTGGGACAGGGAAACAGCCCCAGCATTTT. This translates into CAWSVGSGTGKQPQHF.

The CDR3 DNA sequence: TGTGCCAGCAGCTTAGGACAGGCAAGCGATGAGCAGTTCTTC. This gives the protein CASSLGQASDEQFF. V and J are TRBV7-2 and TRBJ2-1, with a possible D match to TRBD1 (6 bases). This CDR3 is built from 14 residues. Trimming stripped 1 base from V and 8 bases from J, with 12 bases between. The germline CDR1 and CDR2 sequences are SGHTA and FQGNSA. The variable domain in full, with the rest retrieved from reference TRBV7-2 and TRBJ2-1, is GAGVSQSPSNKVTEKGKDVELRCDPISGHTALYWYRQSLGQGLEFLIYFQGNSAPDKSGLPSDRFSAERTGGSVSTLTIQRTQQEDSAVYLCASSLGQASDEQFFGPGTRLTVL.

A few counts support this clone. This chain joins TRBV6-1 and TRBJ2-1, with D perhaps matching TRBD2 (6 bases). CDR1 and CDR2 from the germline V gene are MNHNS and SASEGT. V was trimmed by 2 bases and J by 4 bases, leaving 18 bases between them. CDR3 length equals 17 residues. The CDR3 sequence is CASSEPVGGRGYNEQFF. For the CDR3, the DNA is TGTGCCAGCAGTGAACCCGTCGGTGGCCGGGGGTACAATGAGCAGTTCTTC.

This clone was seen only a few times. The chain links TRBV1 to TRBJ2-1; the table gives TRBD1 as D, unverified against the DNA. TRBV1 is reported as a pseudogene. The CDR3 spans 17 residues. The CDR3 reads CTSSPKRGTGGHNEQFF. DNA for the CDR3: TGCACCAGCAGCCCTAAACGGGGGACAGGGGGACACAATGAGCAGTTCTTC.

Many counts were recorded for this clone. The chain couples TRBV5-1 to TRBJ1-1; D uncertain. Germline assignment: CDR1 SGHRS and CDR2 YFSETQ. The length of the CDR3 is 14 residues. Trimming stripped 0 bases from V and 4 bases from J, with 10 bases between. CDR3 sequence (DNA): TGCGCCAGCAGCTTGGCCACGGGGAGCACTGAAGCTTTCTTT. Amino acids: CASSLATGSTEAFF.